The 9 T cell receptor beta chains in this list originate from one sample, sequenced in a study of T cells after yellow fever vaccination. TCRdb re-derived calls from the 5' RACE reads in MiXCR, one entry per CDR3 protein. The data show about 220,000 distinct CDR3 sequences, approximately 3.3% seen once. Sequencing used CD4+ T cells sorted from PBMCs, obtained 10 days after the yellow fever booster vaccination. Source of these receptors: a man younger than 35 who received the YFV17D yellow fever vaccine.

This clonotype was observed at least ten times. V is TRBV6-2 or TRBV6-3 and J is TRBJ2-5; D is unresolved. The CDR3 covers 13 residues. Germline CDR1 and CDR2: MNHEY and SVGEGT. V was cut by 8 bases and J by 3 bases, with 13 bases left in between. CDR3 amino acids: CASSLLGEETQYF. The CDR3 nucleotides are TGTGCCAGCTCCCTGCTTGGAGAAGAGACCCAGTACTTC.

The sample holds a few counts of this clonotype. The J gene is TRBJ2-1, the V gene TRBV12-3 or TRBV12-4; TRBD1 matches at 10 bases. The junction had 8 bases not matched to a gene; V was cut back by 4 bases and J by 5 bases. The CDR3 extends over 16 amino acids. CDR3 nucleotide sequence: TGTGCCAGCAGTTCTCCAGCCGGGACAGGGGACAATGAGCAGTTCTTC. Protein product: CASSSPAGTGDNEQFF.

The table lists this clonotype with many counts. This chain connects TRBV12-3 or TRBV12-4 to TRBJ2-1, with 7 bases identical to TRBD1. J was trimmed by 8 bases and V by 5 bases; bases with no gene match: 12. This CDR3 contains 15 residues. CDR3 coding DNA: TGTGCCAGCAGTCGGGACAGATCTTATTCCCATGAGCAGTTCTTC. Protein product: CASSRDRSYSHEQFF.

This sequence joins TRBV29-1 and TRBJ1-1; the match to TRBD1 covers 7 bases. This CDR3 comprises 12 residues. The germline V gene has CDR1 SQVTM and CDR2 ANQGSEA. V shed 7 bases and J 0 bases; nucleotides not matched to a gene: 2. For the CDR3, the DNA is TGCAGCGGGGGACAGATGAACACTGAAGCTTTCTTT. Protein product: CSGGQMNTEAFF.

This clonotype was detected a few times. This rearrangement joins TRBV29-1 to TRBJ2-3, with D possibly being TRBD2 (7 bases). CDR3 length: 13 amino acids. V lost 7 bases, J lost 1 base, and 12 bases lay in between. CDR1 and CDR2 from the germline V gene are SQVTM and ANQGSEA. CDR3 DNA sequence: TGCAGCGCTAAGGGGGGGGGCACAGATACGCAGTATTTT. Translated: CSAKGGGTDTQYF.

This clonotype occurred many times. The chain has TRBV2 and TRBJ1-2; tentative D call: TRBD1 (5 bases). The length of the CDR3 is 15 residues. The germline V gene encodes CDR1 SNHLY and CDR2 FYNNEI. V was cut by 11 bases and J by 8 bases, with 27 bases left in between. CDR3 bases: TGTGCCCTCGAGCTTGGGGCCTACCGGGCCACCGGCTACACCTTC. This encodes CALELGAYRATGYTF.

Ten or more counts support this clonotype. Here the CDR3 reads CASSLLRGGNTDTQYF. CDR3 coding DNA: TGTGCCAGCAGCTTATTGCGCGGGGGGAACACAGATACGCAGTATTTT. V usage is TRBV11-2 and J usage is TRBJ2-3; TRBD2 matches at 8 bases. This CDR3 contains 16 residues. V lost 2 bases, J lost 2 bases, and 6 bases stayed unmatched. Per the germline V gene, CDR1 is SGHAT and CDR2 is FQNNGV.

Ten or more counts support this clonotype. The chain uses TRBV12-3 or TRBV12-4 and TRBJ2-3; D may be TRBD1 (6 bases). The length of the CDR3 is 14 residues. Trimming pared 7 bases from V and 4 bases from J, leaving 15 bases between. This chain's CDR3 is CASKNRAAADTQYF. The CDR3 bases are TGTGCCAGCAAAAACAGGGCTGCGGCAGATACGCAGTATTTT.

This clonotype was observed many times. The chain carries TRBV4-2 and TRBJ1-3; D possibly corresponds to TRBD1 (5 bases). This CDR3 has 17 amino acids. V was clipped by 1 base and J by 0 bases, with 13 bases between them. Germline assignment: CDR1 LGHNA and CDR2 YNFKEQ. CDR3 protein: CASSQVGQAFSGNTIYF. CDR3 nucleotides: TGTGCCAGCAGCCAAGTGGGGCAGGCGTTCTCTGGAAACACCATATATTTT.